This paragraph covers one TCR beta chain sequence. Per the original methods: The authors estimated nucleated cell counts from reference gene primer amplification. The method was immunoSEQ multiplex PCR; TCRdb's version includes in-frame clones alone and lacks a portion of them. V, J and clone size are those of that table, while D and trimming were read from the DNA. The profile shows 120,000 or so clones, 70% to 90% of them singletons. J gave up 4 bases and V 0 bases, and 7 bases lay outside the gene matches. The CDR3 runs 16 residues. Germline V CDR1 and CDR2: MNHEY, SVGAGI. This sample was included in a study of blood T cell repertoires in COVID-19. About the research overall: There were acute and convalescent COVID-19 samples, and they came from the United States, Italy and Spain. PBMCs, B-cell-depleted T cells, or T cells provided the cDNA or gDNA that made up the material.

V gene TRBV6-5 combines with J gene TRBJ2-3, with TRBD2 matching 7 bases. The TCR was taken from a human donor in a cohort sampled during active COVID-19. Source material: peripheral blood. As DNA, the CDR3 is TGTGCCAGCAGTTACTCGAACGGGGGGAGGGCAGATACGCAGTATTTT. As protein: CASSYSNGGRADTQYF.